These 25 T cell receptor beta chains share one sample of origin, sequenced in a study of cytomegalovirus exposure and HLA in healthy donors. 60 Vbeta and 13 Jbeta primers were used in PCR. TCRdb's table, derived via immunoSEQ multiplex PCR, lists solely in-frame clones and lacks some. This sample has 120,000 to 150,000 clones, with roughly 85% found just once. Source material: PBMCs. Receptors originate from a male donor in good health and CMV-seronegative.

The CDR3 loop reads CASSLVREFANEKLFF. CDR3 coding DNA: TGTGCCAGCAGCTTAGTACGAGAGTTCGCTAATGAAAAACTGTTTTTT. The chain recombines TRBV7-9 with TRBJ1-4, with D uncertain. CDR3 length: 16 residues. Germline CDR1 SEHNR, CDR2 FQNEAQ (reference sequence). Trimming took 1 base from V and 3 from J, leaving 12 bases between them.

V and J are TRBV28 and TRBJ2-5; 8 positions agree with TRBD2. Trimming at V came to 3 bases and at J to 5 bases, leaving 8 bases not matched to a gene. This CDR3 contains 15 residues. Germline CDR1 is MDHEN and CDR2 is SYDVKM. The CDR3 is CASSLGRAGGETQYF. The DNA for the CDR3 is TGTGCCAGCAGTTTGGGGAGGGCGGGAGGCGAGACCCAGTACTTC.

The chain has TRBV6-6 and TRBJ2-5, with D possibly matching TRBD1 (6 bases). The assigned J gene may be wrong: the sequence end matches TRBJ2-7 better. The CDR3 is 15 residues long. Germline lookup yields CDR1 MNHNY and CDR2 SVGAGI (reference sequence). As DNA, the CDR3 is TGTGCCAGCAGTTACTCGGACAGTCGGTCCTACGAGCAGTACTTC. Translation: CASSYSDSRSYEQYF.

The rearrangement links TRBV7-3 to TRBJ2-7; TRBD2 matches at 10 bases. Trimming cost V 2 bases and J 1 base; bases outside gene matches: 14. The V gene's germline CDR1 is SGHTA and CDR2 FQGTGA. The length of the CDR3 is 19 residues. In DNA form, the CDR3 reads TGTGCCAGCAGCTTAGTCTCCAGGCTAGCGGGGGAGTCTTCCTACGAGCAGTACTTC. Its protein is CASSLVSRLAGESSYEQYF. The whole variable domain, remainder taken from reference TRBV7-3 and TRBJ2-7, is GAGVSQTPSNKVTEKGKYVELRCDPISGHTALYWYRQSLGQGPEFLIYFQGTGAADDSGLPNDRFFAVRPEGSVSTLKIQRTERGDSAVYLCASSLVSRLAGESSYEQYFGPGTRLTVT.

The table lists this clone with a count of one. The V gene is TRBV19, the J gene TRBJ2-5; no clear D gene. Germline lookup yields CDR1 LNHDA and CDR2 SQIVND (reference sequence). V was cut by 10 bases and J by 2 bases, with 14 bases left in between. The CDR3 runs to 13 residues. Here the CDR3 DNA reads TGTGCCACCGCGAATGAATTACAAGAGACCCAGTACTTC. Residues: CATANELQETQYF.

The chain carries TRBV7-9 and TRBJ1-5; the D gene is possibly TRBD1 (5 bases). With 4 bases removed from V and 8 bases from J, the gap between germline ends came to 12 bases. Germline lookup yields CDR1 SEHNR and CDR2 FQNEAQ (reference sequence). CDR3 length: 13 residues. The CDR3 sequence is CASSYRQQEPQHF. The CDR3 DNA follows: TGTGCCAGCAGCTACCGGCAACAGGAGCCCCAGCATTTT.

Details on this clone: Other DNA sequences in this sample translate to the same CDR3. The chain carries TRBV5-1 and TRBJ2-7; weak D call: TRBD2 (6 bases). Germline-derived CDR1 and CDR2 are SGHRS and YFSETQ. The CDR3 spans 14 residues. V was pared by 0 bases and J by 1 base, with 8 bases between. The CDR3 here is CASSLGDSSYEQYF. The CDR3 nucleotides are TGCGCCAGCAGCTTGGGGGACTCTTCCTACGAGCAGTACTTC.

The chain uses TRBV5-1 and TRBJ2-7; TRBD2 matches at 7 bases. The CDR3 is made up of 15 amino acids. J was trimmed by 4 bases and V by 3 bases; bases with no gene match: 10. From germline, CDR1 is SGHRS and CDR2 YFSETQ. CDR3 region: CASSSLGTTFYEQYF. The CDR3 nucleotides read TGCGCCAGCAGCTCCCTCGGGACTACCTTTTACGAGCAGTACTTC.

The CDR3 DNA is TGTGCCAGCAGCCCCGACAGCTACTACGAGCAGTACTTC. This codes for CASSPDSYYEQYF. The gene calls are TRBV7-3 and TRBJ2-7, with a possible D match to TRBD1 (5 bases). V was trimmed by 5 bases and J by 3 bases, leaving 11 bases between them. The CDR3 has 13 residues. CDR1 is SGHTA, CDR2 FQGTGA, per germline.

This clone has a single count. The rearrangement uses TRBV9 and TRBJ2-1; D not certain. This CDR3 has 15 amino acids. CDR1 and CDR2 (germline): SGDLS, YYNGEE. The germline V and J ends were trimmed by 0 bases and 0 bases, with 7 bases remaining between them. The CDR3 sequence: CASSVGGLSYNEQFF. The CDR3 DNA follows: TGTGCCAGCAGCGTAGGAGGTCTCTCCTACAATGAGCAGTTCTTC.

This sequence joins TRBV5-5 and TRBJ1-1; no reliable D call. With 2 bases removed from V and 6 bases from J, the gap between germline ends came to 5 bases. There are 11 residues in the CDR3. Germline V lookup: CDR1 SGHKS, CDR2 YYEKEE (reference sequence). CDR3 sequence (DNA): TGTGCCAGCAGCTTACTGGCTGAAGCTTTCTTT. This encodes CASSLLAEAFF.

V is TRBV7-6 and J is TRBJ2-7, with TRBD2 identical over 8 bases. V shed 5 bases and J 6 bases; nucleotides not matched to a gene: 6. Germline CDR1 SGHVS, CDR2 FNYEAQ. The CDR3 has 13 residues. CDR3 amino acids: CASSASGGGEQYF. The CDR3 nucleotides are TGTGCCAGCAGCGCCTCGGGGGGGGGCGAGCAGTACTTC.

CDR3 in DNA: TGTGCCAGCAGCTTGGTTGACAGGGCCTCGACAGATACGCAGTATTTT. It translates to CASSLVDRASTDTQYF. The genes are TRBV5-8 and TRBJ2-3, with 7 bases aligning to TRBD1. The V and J ends lost 0 bases and 3 bases, in that order; junction bases with no gene match: 7. CDR1 SGHTS and CDR2 YDEGEE come from the germline V gene. This CDR3 comprises 16 residues.

The V call is TRBV19, the J call TRBJ1-2; 7 nucleotides agree with TRBD1. The CDR3 covers 13 residues. The trim removed 2 bases at V and 4 bases at J, leaving 1 base unmatched. Germline V gives CDR1 LNHDA, CDR2 SQIVND (reference sequence). The CDR3 is CASSIKGAYGYTF. CDR3 in DNA: TGTGCCAGTAGTATAAAGGGGGCCTATGGCTACACCTTC.

V and J are TRBV10-1 and TRBJ2-2, with D uncertain. The CDR3 is made up of 13 amino acids. CDR1 WNHNN and CDR2 SYGVQD come from the germline V gene (reference sequence). V gave up 10 bases and J gave up 1 base, with 10 bases separating them. CDR3 nucleotides: TGCGCCACCCCTAACAGGAACACCGGGGAGCTGTTTTTT. This translates into CATPNRNTGELFF.

This clone was seen more than once but under ten times. V is TRBV7-2 and J is TRBJ2-7; 10 nucleotides match TRBD1. Trimming at V came to 1 base and at J to 6 bases, leaving 0 bases not matched to a gene. The CDR3 runs 13 residues. Germline V gene lookup returns CDR1 SGHTA and CDR2 FQGNSA. CDR3 protein: CASSLGTGGEQYF. The DNA for the CDR3 is TGTGCCAGCAGCTTAGGGACAGGGGGCGAGCAGTACTTC.

This clone was detected a few times. CDR3 sequence: CASRGTGQNTEAFF. CDR3 DNA sequence: TGTGCCAGCAGGGGTACAGGACAGAACACTGAAGCTTTCTTT. The chain carries TRBV6-5 and TRBJ1-1, with D tentatively TRBD1 (5 bases). Trimming pared 6 bases from V and 1 base from J, leaving 12 bases between. Germline V lookup: CDR1 MNHEY, CDR2 SVGAGI. This CDR3 spans 14 amino acids.

The chain employs TRBV28 and TRBJ2-4; tentative D call: TRBD1 (6 bases). Trimming shortened V by 5 bases and J by 8 bases, and 19 bases separated the two germline ends. Germline V CDR1 and CDR2: MDHEN, SYDVKM. The length of the CDR3 is 15 residues. The CDR3 reads CASSPSGTKRYIQYF. CDR3 bases: TGTGCCAGCAGTCCATCCGGGACAAAAAGGTACATTCAGTACTTC. The full variable domain, its missing parts supplied by reference TRBV28 and TRBJ2-4, is DVKVTQSSRYLVKRTGEKVFLECVQDMDHENMFWYRQDPGLGLRLIYFSYDVKMKEKGDIPEGYSVSREKKERFSLILESASTNQTSMYLCASSPSGTKRYIQYFGAGTRLSVL.

This clone has just one count. Additional DNA sequences in this sample encode the identical CDR3. This chain uses TRBV18 with TRBJ2-7; 12 positions agree with TRBD2. This CDR3 is built from 15 residues. Unmatched junction bases numbered 1, after V lost 2 bases and J lost 2 bases. Looked up from germline, CDR1 is KGHSH and CDR2 is LQKENI. The CDR3 nucleotides read TGTGCCAGCTCACCAGGACTAGCGGGGCCCTACGAGCAGTACTTC. Protein: CASSPGLAGPYEQYF.

The J gene is TRBJ2-7, the V gene TRBV15, with a possible D match to TRBD1 (6 bases). CDR1 and CDR2 from the germline V gene are LNHNV and YYDKDF (reference sequence). This CDR3 comprises 14 residues. Deletions cut 0 bases from V and 5 bases from J, with 11 bases between. For the CDR3, the DNA is TGTGCCACCAGCAGAGATGGGGGCGCCGACGAGCAGTACTTC. Amino acid sequence: CATSRDGGADEQYF.

The chain employs TRBV6-1 and TRBJ1-1; TRBD1 might be the D (5 bases). V gave up 6 bases and J gave up 2 bases, with 16 bases separating them. CDR3 length: 15 residues. Germline-derived CDR1 and CDR2 are MNHNS and SASEGT. CDR3 loop: CASRVTDSLNTEAFF. CDR3 coding DNA: TGTGCCAGCAGGGTTACCGACAGTCTTAACACTGAAGCTTTCTTT.

The chain has TRBV7-9 and TRBJ1-5, with 8 bases identical to TRBD1. The ends lost 5 bases at V and 5 bases at J; junction bases unmatched: 5. Germline CDR1 reads SEHNR; CDR2 reads FQNEAQ (reference sequence). The CDR3 extends over 14 amino acids. CDR3 coding DNA: TGTGCCAGCAGCACGGACAGGGTGTATCAGCCCCAGCATTTT. This translates into CASSTDRVYQPQHF. Filled out from reference TRBV7-9 and TRBJ1-5, the complete variable domain reads DTGVSQNPRHKITKRGQNVTFRCDPISEHNRLYWYRQTLGQGPEFLTYFQNEAQLEKSRLLSDRFSAERPKGSFSTLEIQRTEQGDSAMYLCASSTDRVYQPQHFGDGTRLSIL.

Here the CDR3 reads CATSTLTQGKYGYTF. The DNA of the CDR3 is TGTGCCACCAGCACCCTAACTCAGGGGAAATACGGCTACACCTTC. The chain couples TRBV15 to TRBJ1-2; weak D call: TRBD1 (6 bases). Germline V gives CDR1 LNHNV, CDR2 YYDKDF (reference sequence). Trimming removed 4 bases at V and 8 bases at J, with 20 bases between. The CDR3 is 15 amino acids.

The gene calls are TRBV30 and TRBJ2-7; a possible D gene is TRBD2 (5 bases). The germline V and J ends were trimmed by 4 bases and 3 bases, with 16 bases remaining between them. The CDR3 totals 14 residues. The V gene's germline CDR1 is GTSNPN and CDR2 SVGIG (reference sequence). The CDR3 protein is CAWITRGLRYEQYF. The CDR3 DNA is TGTGCCTGGATTACGAGAGGGCTTCGCTACGAGCAGTACTTC.

The chain combines TRBV28 with TRBJ1-2; 7 nucleotides align to TRBD1. Germline CDR1 is MDHEN and CDR2 is SYDVKM. CDR3 length: 16 residues. V was pared by 5 bases and J by 1 base, with 10 bases of the junction left unmatched. The CDR3 loop is CASSLQPGQINYGYTF. Here the CDR3 DNA reads TGTGCCAGCAGTCTCCAGCCGGGACAGATTAACTATGGCTACACCTTC.